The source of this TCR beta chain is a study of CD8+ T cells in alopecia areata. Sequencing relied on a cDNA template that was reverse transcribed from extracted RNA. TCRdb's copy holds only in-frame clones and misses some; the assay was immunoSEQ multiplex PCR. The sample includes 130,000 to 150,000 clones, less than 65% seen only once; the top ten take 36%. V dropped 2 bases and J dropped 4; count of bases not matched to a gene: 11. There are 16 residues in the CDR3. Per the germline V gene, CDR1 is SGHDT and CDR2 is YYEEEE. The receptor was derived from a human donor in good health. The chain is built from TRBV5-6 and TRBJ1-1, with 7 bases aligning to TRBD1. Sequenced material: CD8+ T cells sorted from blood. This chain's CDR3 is CASSFGTVFPGTEAFF. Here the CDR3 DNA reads TGTGCCAGCAGCTTTGGGACAGTCTTTCCGGGCACTGAAGCTTTCTTT.